The 10 T cell receptor beta chains listed next were all sequenced from one sample in a study of blood T cell repertoires in COVID-19. Assay: immunoSEQ multiplex PCR; the TCRdb copy retains only in-frame clones and omits some. The data show about 100,000 clones, roughly 80% seen once. Sequencing used peripheral blood. These receptor sequences come from a woman aged 70 to 79 with acute or convalescent COVID-19.

This chain connects TRBV4-2 to TRBJ2-7; 9 bases line up with TRBD1. There are 14 residues in the CDR3. Germline CDR1 LGHNA, CDR2 YNFKEQ. With V trimmed by 8 bases and J by 4 bases, 9 bases remained unmatched. CDR3 sequence: CASGPGQGRYEQYF. Written as DNA, the CDR3 is TGTGCCAGCGGACCGGGACAGGGACGTTACGAGCAGTACTTC.

CDR3 sequence: CASGSIQGAWNQPQHF. The CDR3 nucleotides are TGTGCTAGTGGTTCAATACAGGGGGCCTGGAATCAGCCCCAGCATTTT. The V gene is TRBV12-5, the J gene TRBJ1-5; 9 bases fit TRBD1. Germline CDR1 LGHNT, CDR2 FRNRAP. The CDR3 length is 16 residues. Losses at the gene ends were 4 bases for V and 4 bases for J; bases not matched to a gene: 8.

The rearrangement joins TRBV16 to TRBJ2-7, with a weak D call TRBD2 (6 bases). Between the trimmed V and J ends, which lost 1 base and 1 base, there was a span of 8 bases. The germline V gene has CDR1 KGHSY and CDR2 FQNENV. The CDR3 extends over 14 amino acids. Here the CDR3 DNA reads TGTGCCAGCAGCCAATTTGGGGGGTCCTACGAGCAGTACTTC. It encodes CASSQFGGSYEQYF.

The chain links TRBV7-7 to TRBJ2-5; a weak D match, TRBD1 (6 bases). Germline CDR1 is SSHAT and CDR2 is FNYEAQ (reference sequence). The CDR3 has 14 amino acids. Trimming pared 4 bases from V and 2 bases from J, leaving 11 bases between. The CDR3, as DNA: TGTGCCAGCAGCTCAGCCGGGACACAAGAGACCCAGTACTTC. It specifies CASSSAGTQETQYF.

The rearrangement uses TRBV4-2 and TRBJ1-6, with TRBD1 matching 9 bases. This CDR3 region has 16 residues. The J segment lost 9 bases and the V segment lost 1 base, leaving 7 bases of the junction unmatched. In germline, CDR1 is LGHNA, CDR2 YNFKEQ. The CDR3 nucleotides read TGTGCCAGCAGCCAAGTCCGGACAGGGGTTAGTTCACCCCTCCACTTT. Its translation is CASSQVRTGVSSPLHF.

This chain uses TRBV12-3 or TRBV12-4 with TRBJ2-7; TRBD2 is a possible D gene (5 bases). The CDR3 length is 12 residues. The V gene lost 5 bases and the J gene lost 7 bases, with 12 bases spanning the gap. CDR3 in DNA: TGTGCCAGCAGTCGCCGAGGGCTAGAGCAGTACTTC. Amino acids: CASSRRGLEQYF.

This clone has only a few counts. J is TRBJ1-5 and V is TRBV19, with 8 nucleotides matching TRBD1. The CDR3 is made up of 16 amino acids. Per germline, CDR1 LNHDA and CDR2 SQIVND (reference sequence). The V segment lost 6 bases and the J segment 4 bases; nucleotides outside the gene matches: 11. The CDR3 DNA reads TGTGCCAGTAGCCCCCCGGACAGGGCCCCTAATCAGCCCCAGCATTTT. It encodes CASSPPDRAPNQPQHF.

The sample holds a few counts of this clone. The chain couples TRBV2 to TRBJ1-5, with D uncertain. The CDR3 has 11 residues. Germline V gene data show CDR1 as SNHLY and CDR2 as FYNNEI. V shed 8 bases and J shed 10 bases, with 12 bases lying between them. The CDR3: CASSLEGPQHF. The CDR3 nucleotides read TGTGCCAGCTCATTGGAGGGACCCCAGCATTTT.

DNA of the CDR3: TGTGCCAGCAGTATTACAGGGACTATGAACACTGAAGCTTTCTTT. Encoded protein: CASSITGTMNTEAFF. The chain joins TRBV6-5 to TRBJ1-1; D possibly corresponds to TRBD1 (6 bases). The CDR3 extends over 15 amino acids. V lost 5 bases to trimming and J lost 0 bases, with 13 bases between them. The germline V gene has CDR1 MNHEY and CDR2 SVGAGI.

The rearrangement uses TRBV28 and TRBJ1-5; TRBD1 aligns across 10 bases. J was trimmed by 4 bases and V by 6 bases; bases with no gene match: 21. The CDR3 spans 20 residues. The germline V gene has CDR1 MDHEN and CDR2 SYDVKM. CDR3 loop: CASSLNGSGGTGVYNQPQHF. The CDR3 region has the DNA TGTGCCAGCAGCTTAAACGGTTCAGGGGGGACAGGGGTTTATAATCAGCCCCAGCATTTT.